Included here is one T cell receptor beta chain sequence, with context. Its cognate antigen is unknown. The CDR3 contains 13 residues. Germline V gene data show CDR1 as MGHRA and CDR2 as YSYEKL. Trimming cost V 8 bases and J 3 bases, with 14 bases left between them. Cells were stimulated with CMV-infected fibroblast lysates at approximately 10 ug/mL. Memory cells lacking CD40L and CD69 with high CD45RO were sorted. Donors had CD4+ T cell counts above 400 cells/uL and were CMV-seropositive. The data belong to a study of persistence of HIV-infected CD4 T cells. Sequencing used immunoSEQ version 4 in survey mode. Genomic DNA was diluted to 7.5 to 10 ng/uL, up to 1 ug per sample. TCRdb keeps only in-frame clones here, not all; method: immunoSEQ multiplex PCR. The table has 35,000 to 45,000 clones, approximately 80% seen once.

The clonotype was recovered from an adult man with HIV who was CMV-seropositive. The rearrangement joins TRBV4-1 to TRBJ2-7; TRBD1 might be the D (6 bases). The material sequenced was CD4+ T cells sorted from PBMCs after approximately 19-hour stimulation, taken from a patient who received antiretroviral therapy. The CDR3 coding sequence is TGCGCCAGCGCCCTAACAGGGAACTACGAGCAGTACTTC. It translates to CASALTGNYEQYF.